This T cell receptor (beta chain) derives from a study of CD8+ T cells in alopecia areata. Study results and caveats: When scalp samples are sequenced, resident alphabeta T cells of normal skin are also captured.

This CDR3 has 13 amino acids. V lost 2 bases and J lost 7, with 11 bases in between. The V gene's germline CDR1 is SGHTA and CDR2 FQGNSA. Sorting of PBMCs yielded the CD4+ and CD8+ T cells. This clone was seen more than once but under ten times. The antigen is unknown. cDNA reverse transcribed from extracted RNA served as the sequencing template. Produced via immunoSEQ multiplex PCR; TCRdb's table is partial and in-frame only. The sample has 100,000 to 150,000 clones; about two fifths are singletons. The TCR was taken from a human donor with alopecia areata. The sequencing input was CD4+ T cells sorted from blood. The chain has TRBV7-2 and TRBJ1-1, with D possibly being TRBD1 (5 bases). CDR3 protein: CASSLWGSLEAFF. The DNA of the CDR3 is TGTGCCAGCAGCTTATGGGGCAGCCTTGAAGCTTTCTTT.